This T cell receptor (beta chain) was captured in a study of cytomegalovirus exposure and HLA in healthy donors. The CDR3 contains 13 residues. V was shortened by 1 base and J by 6 bases, with 6 bases between the two germline ends. CDR1 is MGHRA and CDR2 is YSYEKL in the germline V gene. This clone was counted only a few times. Primers included in the PCR were 60 Vbeta and 13 Jbeta primers. Sequenced by immunoSEQ multiplex PCR; TCRdb stores in-frame clones only, minus some. The sample has roughly 190,000 clones, roughly a tenth seen once; the top ten hold 1% to 1.5%. The receptor comes from a young woman in good health and CMV-seropositive. The sample was PBMCs. V usage is TRBV4-1 and J usage is TRBJ1-4; D unclear. CDR3 nucleotide sequence: TGCGCCAGCAGCCAAGGTCCAGATGAAAAACTGTTTTTT. Protein product: CASSQGPDEKLFF.